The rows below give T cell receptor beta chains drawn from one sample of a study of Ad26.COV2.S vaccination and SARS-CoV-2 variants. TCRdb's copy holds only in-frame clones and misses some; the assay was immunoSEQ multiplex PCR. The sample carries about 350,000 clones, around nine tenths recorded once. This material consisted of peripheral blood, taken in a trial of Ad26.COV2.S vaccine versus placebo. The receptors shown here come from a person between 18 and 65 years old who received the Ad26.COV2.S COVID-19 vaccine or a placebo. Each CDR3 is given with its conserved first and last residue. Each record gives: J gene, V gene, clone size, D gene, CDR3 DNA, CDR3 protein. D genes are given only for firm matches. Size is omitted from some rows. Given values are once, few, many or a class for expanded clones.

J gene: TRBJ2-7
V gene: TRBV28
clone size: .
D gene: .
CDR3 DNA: TGTGCCAGCACCTCCTTGCAGACCTACGAGCAGTACTTC
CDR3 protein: CASTSLQTYEQYF

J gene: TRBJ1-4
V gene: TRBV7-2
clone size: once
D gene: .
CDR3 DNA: TGTGCCAGCAGCTTAGTAGGTTCGCGTGAAAAACTGTTTTTT
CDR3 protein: CASSLVGSREKLFF

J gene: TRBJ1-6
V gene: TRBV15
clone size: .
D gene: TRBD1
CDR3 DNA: TGTGCCACCAGCAGGGACAGGGGATTGCCACCCCTCCACTTT
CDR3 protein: CATSRDRGLPPLHF

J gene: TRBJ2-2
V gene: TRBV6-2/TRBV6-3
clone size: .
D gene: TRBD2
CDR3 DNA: TGTGCCAGCAGTTTGTTAGCGGGGGCCGGGGAGCTGTTTTTT
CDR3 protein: CASSLLAGAGELFF

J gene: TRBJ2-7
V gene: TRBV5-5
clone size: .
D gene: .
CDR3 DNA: TGTGCCAGCACGGAAGGGGCTACCTACGAGCAGTACTTC
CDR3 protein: CASTEGATYEQYF

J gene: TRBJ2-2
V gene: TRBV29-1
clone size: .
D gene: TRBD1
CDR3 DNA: TGCAGCGGCCGGGACAGTAACACCGGGGAGCTGTTTTTT
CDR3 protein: CSGRDSNTGELFF

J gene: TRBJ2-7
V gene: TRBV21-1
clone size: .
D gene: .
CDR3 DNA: TGTGCCAGCAGCCCCGGGGAACCCTACGAGCAGTACTTC
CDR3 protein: CASSPGEPYEQYF

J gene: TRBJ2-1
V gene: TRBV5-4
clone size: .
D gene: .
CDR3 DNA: TGTGCCAGCAGCTCCGGCGGGGACTCCTACAATGAGCAGTTCTTC
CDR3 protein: CASSSGGDSYNEQFF

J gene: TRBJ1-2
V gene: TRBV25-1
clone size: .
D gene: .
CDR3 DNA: TGTGCCAGCAGTGCCTTCGGGGGCTATGGCTACACCTTC
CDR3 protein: CASSAFGGYGYTF

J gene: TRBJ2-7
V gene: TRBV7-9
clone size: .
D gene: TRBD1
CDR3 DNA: TGTGCCAGCAGTTCTCCCGACAGGGAGATCCACGAGCAGTACTTC
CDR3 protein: CASSSPDREIHEQYF

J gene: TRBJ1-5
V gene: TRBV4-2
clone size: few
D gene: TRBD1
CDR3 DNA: TGTGCCAGCAGCCAACTCACAGGGGGCCCTGATCAGCCCCAGCATTTT
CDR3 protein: CASSQLTGGPDQPQHF

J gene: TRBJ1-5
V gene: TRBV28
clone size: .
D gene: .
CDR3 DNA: TGTGCCAGCAGTTTATGGCAGGGGAATCAGCCCCAGCATTTT
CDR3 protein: CASSLWQGNQPQHF

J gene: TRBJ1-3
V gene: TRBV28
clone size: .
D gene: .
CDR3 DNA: TGTGCCAGTTGGGACGGACAGACCTCTGGAAACACCATATATTTT
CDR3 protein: CASWDGQTSGNTIYF

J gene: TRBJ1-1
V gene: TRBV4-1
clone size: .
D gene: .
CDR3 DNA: TGCGCCAGCAGCCACGCAACCGGGACACTGAACACTGAAGCTTTCTTT
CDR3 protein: CASSHATGTLNTEAFF

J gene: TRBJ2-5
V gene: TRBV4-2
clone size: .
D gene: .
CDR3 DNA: TGTGCCAGCAGCCAAGAAGTTCAAGGGCGAGGGCCCAAATACTTC
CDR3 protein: CASSQEVQGRGPKYF

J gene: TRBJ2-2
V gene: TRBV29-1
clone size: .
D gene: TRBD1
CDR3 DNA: TGCAGCGTCGACAGGGGGTCCGGGGAGCTGTTTTTT
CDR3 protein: CSVDRGSGELFF

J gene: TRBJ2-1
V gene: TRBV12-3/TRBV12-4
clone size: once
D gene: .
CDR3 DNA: TGTGCCAGCACCTTACAGGGAAAGCAGTTCTTC
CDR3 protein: CASTLQGKQFF

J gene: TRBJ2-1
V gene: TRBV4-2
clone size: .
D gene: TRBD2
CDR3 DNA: TGTGCCAGCAGCCAAGGAGGCTGGGGGGGCAATGAGCAGTTCTTC
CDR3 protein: CASSQGGWGGNEQFF